A single sample gave rise to the 16 T cell receptor beta chains below, sequenced in a study of T cell repertoires in cytomegalovirus infection. Each CDR3 protein gets one entry after TCRdb re-called the reads with MiXCR. The repertoire consists of approximately 1,000,000 distinct CDR3 sequences, with approximately 33% occurring once and the leading ten covering roughly an eighth. The antigens of these receptors remain unknown. The sample in question was cultured CD8+ T cells from PBMCs, obtained from culture after CMV antigen stimulation. These receptors all stem from a human donor in good health (CMV status not recorded). Some clones in this sample may be carry-over from other donors' samples.

CDR3: CASPGRTEAFF. The DNA of the CDR3 is TGTGCCTCCCCGGGGAGGACTGAAGCTTTCTTT. The chain couples TRBV2 to TRBJ1-1; D call uncertain. The length of the CDR3 is 11 residues. The germline V and J ends were trimmed by 11 bases and 5 bases, with 12 bases remaining between them. Germline V lookup: CDR1 SNHLY, CDR2 FYNNEI.

There are many counts of this clonotype. The chain carries TRBV7-2 and TRBJ1-2; D gene unclear. The CDR3 is 13 residues long. CDR1 is SGHTA and CDR2 is FQGNSA in the germline V gene. The V gene lost 5 bases and the J gene lost 5 bases, with 12 bases spanning the gap. DNA of the CDR3: TGTGCCAGCAGCCCTCGTAACCCGTATGGCTACACCTTC. Protein sequence: CASSPRNPYGYTF.

The chain recombines TRBV6-5 with TRBJ2-1, with a tentative D call TRBD2 (5 bases). CDR3 length: 16 amino acids. Germline V gene data show CDR1 as MNHEY and CDR2 as SVGAGI. V lost 1 base to trimming and J lost 4 bases, with 14 bases between them. The DNA for the CDR3 is TGTGCCAGCAGTTACTTAGCATCGGGATCATACAATGAGCAGTTCTTC. Translating it yields CASSYLASGSYNEQFF.

This clonotype has a count of ten or more. V is TRBV19 and J is TRBJ2-1, with unresolved D. Germline CDR1 LNHDA, CDR2 SQIVND (reference sequence). The length of the CDR3 is 10 residues. The germline V and J ends were trimmed by 7 bases and 9 bases, with 7 bases remaining between them. CDR3 protein: CASTGCEQFF. The CDR3 coding sequence is TGTGCCAGTACAGGTTGTGAGCAGTTCTTC.

This chain uses TRBV10-3 with TRBJ1-4; tentative D call: TRBD1 (6 bases). The CDR3 is made up of 14 amino acids. The germline V gene encodes CDR1 ENHRY and CDR2 SYGVKD. V was trimmed by 3 bases and J by 1 base, leaving 6 bases between them. This CDR3 is CAISEQGTNEKLFF. The CDR3 DNA follows: TGTGCCATCAGTGAACAGGGAACTAATGAAAAACTGTTTTTT.

This clonotype has more than one count but fewer than ten. The chain joins TRBV6-5 to TRBJ2-2, with TRBD2 matching over 7 bases. The CDR3 totals 13 residues. With V trimmed by 8 bases and J by 4 bases, 4 bases remained unmatched. Germline-derived CDR1 and CDR2 are MNHEY and SVGAGI. DNA of the CDR3: TGTGCCAGCTTCCTAGCGGTCACCGGGGAGCTGTTTTTT. It codes for CASFLAVTGELFF.

The V and J genes are TRBV6-2 or TRBV6-3 and TRBJ1-6; 8 nucleotides align to TRBD1. From germline, CDR1 is MNHEY and CDR2 SVGEGT. This CDR3 is 15 amino acids long. V trimming: 6 bases; J trimming: 4 bases; junction bases outside the gene matches: 5. CDR3 sequence: CASRGTGTYNSPLHF. For the CDR3, the DNA is TGTGCCAGCAGGGGGACAGGAACTTATAATTCACCCCTCCACTTT.

This chain links TRBV5-8 with TRBJ2-5; TRBD1 aligns across 9 bases. The trim removed 5 bases at V and 4 bases at J, leaving 15 bases unmatched. The germline V gene encodes CDR1 SGHTS and CDR2 YDEGEE. The CDR3 is 17 amino acids. CDR3 sequence (DNA): TGTGCCAGCAGAACGAGCTCCGGGACAGGGTTTGGAGAGACCCAGTACTTC. Its translation is CASRTSSGTGFGETQYF.

With regard to this clonotype: The junction and the germline gene differ at one end; a read error may be behind it. The chain couples TRBV7-7 to TRBJ2-2; D is undetermined. This CDR3 spans 14 amino acids. The germline CDR1 and CDR2 sequences are SSHAT and FNYEAQ (reference sequence). CDR3 bases: TGTGCTAGCAGCTTAAAGGGCCCCACCGGGGAGCTGTTTTTT. Amino acid sequence: CASSLKGPTGELFF.

This rearrangement joins TRBV6-5 to TRBJ1-5, with D possibly matching TRBD1 (6 bases). Germline V lookup: CDR1 MNHEY, CDR2 SVGAGI. The CDR3 contains 16 residues. The V and J ends lost 4 bases and 0 bases respectively, with 13 bases between them. CDR3 nucleotides: TGTGCCAGCAGTTCTGGACAGACTTATAGCAATCAGCCCCAGCATTTT. It is translated as CASSSGQTYSNQPQHF.

This clonotype was detected only a few times. The chain couples TRBV27 to TRBJ2-3; a possible D gene is TRBD2 (5 bases). This CDR3 is built from 11 residues. Trimming cost V 7 bases and J 6 bases, with 8 bases left between them. Germline assignment: CDR1 MNHEY and CDR2 SMNVEV (reference sequence). CDR3 coding DNA: TGTGCCAGCATATCGGGGGATACGCAGTATTTT. Amino acids: CASISGDTQYF.

The J gene is TRBJ1-6, the V gene TRBV12-3 or TRBV12-4; D is possibly TRBD1 (5 bases). V shed 3 bases and J shed 8 bases, with 11 bases lying between them. CDR3 length: 14 residues. The CDR3 DNA reads TGTGCCAGCAGTTTTTTGTGGGGCGATTCACCCCTCCACTTT. Residues: CASSFLWGDSPLHF.

The chain has TRBV7-9 and TRBJ1-2; weak D call: TRBD1 (5 bases). Germline CDR1 and CDR2: SEHNR and FQNEAQ (reference sequence). V gave up 5 bases and J gave up 3 bases, with 16 bases separating them. This CDR3 has 15 residues. CDR3: CASSPKGRGHYGYTF. Written as DNA, the CDR3 is TGTGCCAGCAGCCCCAAGGGACGAGGACACTATGGCTACACCTTC.

This clonotype was counted between two and nine times. This chain's CDR3 is CAISEGEGATREQYF. DNA for the CDR3: TGTGCCATCAGTGAGGGAGAGGGGGCGACAAGGGAGCAGTACTTC. J is TRBJ2-7 and V is TRBV10-3; the match to TRBD1 covers 7 bases. J gave up 7 bases and V 2 bases, and 11 bases lay outside the gene matches. Germline assignment: CDR1 ENHRY and CDR2 SYGVKD. CDR3 length equals 15 residues.

This clonotype was counted ten times or more. Its ends do not fully match the called genes, so a read error is possible. The chain links TRBV7-8 to TRBJ1-2; D is perhaps TRBD1 (6 bases). Germline V lookup: CDR1 SGHVS, CDR2 FQNEAQ. CDR3 length: 12 amino acids. This CDR3 is CASSNGGGEEYF. For the CDR3, the DNA is TGTGCCAGCAGCAACGGGGGCGGGGAGGAGTACTTC.

This clonotype was picked up many times. Here the CDR3 reads CASSLAAGIGYNEQFF. CDR3 bases: TGTGCCAGCAGCTTAGCGGCAGGGATAGGGTACAATGAGCAGTTCTTC. The V and J genes are TRBV7-6 and TRBJ2-1; a weak D match, TRBD1 (5 bases). The germline CDR1 and CDR2 sequences are SGHVS and FNYEAQ. V was trimmed by 0 bases and J by 4 bases, leaving 13 bases between them. CDR3 size: 16 residues.